The 31 T cell receptor beta chains reported below all come from one sample, sequenced in a study of blood T cell repertoires in COVID-19. Sequenced by immunoSEQ multiplex PCR; TCRdb stores in-frame clones only, minus some. The sample holds 130,000 or so clones; under 85% are singletons and the top ten take 12%. Sequenced: peripheral blood. Source of these receptors: an older woman with acute or convalescent COVID-19.

The rearrangement uses TRBV27 and TRBJ2-2; 9 bases line up with TRBD1. CDR1 is MNHEY, CDR2 SMNVEV, per germline (reference sequence). J gave up 6 bases and V 5 bases, and 7 bases lay outside the gene matches. The CDR3 totals 15 residues. The CDR3, as DNA: TGTGCCAGCAGTGGCGGGACAGGGATTGCCGGGGAGCTGTTTTTT. It specifies CASSGGTGIAGELFF.

In DNA, the CDR3 is TGCGCCAGCACCCAGGGCTCTGGAAACACCATATATTTT. Its protein product is CASTQGSGNTIYF. The chain couples TRBV5-1 to TRBJ1-3; maybe TRBD1 (5 bases). Germline V gene lookup returns CDR1 SGHRS and CDR2 YFSETQ. Trimming removed 6 bases from V and 0 bases from J, with 7 bases in between. The CDR3 spans 13 residues.

The rearrangement joins TRBV7-6 to TRBJ1-3; D is uncertain. The CDR3 sequence is 14 residues long. Germline values: CDR1 SGHVS, CDR2 FNYEAQ. Trimming cost V 4 bases and J 0 bases, with 7 bases left between them. The CDR3 protein is CASSSKSSGNTIYF. The CDR3 DNA reads TGTGCCAGCAGCTCTAAAAGCTCTGGAAACACCATATATTTT.

V is TRBV3-1 (or the pseudogene TRBV3-2) and J is TRBJ1-6, with 9 bases that match TRBD1. Germline CDR1 LGHDT, CDR2 YNNKEL (reference sequence). V shed 1 base and J 10 bases; nucleotides not matched to a gene: 5. This CDR3 comprises 15 residues. CDR3 residues: CASSQVQGADSPLHF. The CDR3 region has the DNA TGTGCCAGCAGCCAAGTACAGGGGGCGGACTCACCCCTCCACTTT.

The chain carries TRBV5-1 and TRBJ2-3; 7 bases are a match to TRBD1. Trimming removed 2 bases from V and 2 bases from J; junction bases left unmatched: 20. This CDR3 contains 20 residues. In germline, CDR1 is SGHRS, CDR2 YFSETQ. The chain's CDR3 is CASSFSTGKGLGGTTDTQYF. The CDR3 nucleotides read TGCGCCAGCAGCTTTTCGACAGGGAAGGGTCTAGGAGGTACCACAGATACGCAGTATTTT.

The V gene is TRBV24-1, the J gene TRBJ2-3; D not certain. This CDR3 comprises 13 residues. The V gene's germline CDR1 is KGHDR and CDR2 SFDVKD. V shed 5 bases and J shed 0 bases, with 5 bases lying between them. CDR3 bases: TGTGCCACCAGTGGAGGAAGCACAGATACGCAGTATTTT. The encoded protein is CATSGGSTDTQYF.

The rearrangement uses TRBV28 and TRBJ1-2, with a possible D match to TRBD1 (6 bases). The length of the CDR3 is 12 residues. V was trimmed by 7 bases and J by 8 bases, leaving 14 bases between them. From germline, CDR1 is MDHEN and CDR2 SYDVKM. CDR3 region: CASTTGSKGYTF. In nucleotides, the CDR3 is TGTGCCAGCACCACAGGGTCCAAAGGCTACACCTTC.

The chain is built from TRBV6-5 and TRBJ1-5; possible D gene TRBD1, 6 bases. The CDR3 is made up of 14 amino acids. Germline assignment: CDR1 MNHEY and CDR2 SVGAGI. Trimming took 4 bases from V and 3 from J, leaving 10 bases between them. The CDR3 nucleotides are TGTGCCAGCAGTTCTGGACAGTTCAATCAGCCCCAGCATTTT. Translated, it gives CASSSGQFNQPQHF.

The chain couples TRBV29-1 to TRBJ1-1; 7 bases are shared with TRBD1. In germline, CDR1 is SQVTM, CDR2 ANQGSEA. The V segment lost 7 bases and the J segment 1 base; nucleotides outside the gene matches: 12. The CDR3 has 15 amino acids. The CDR3 nucleotides read TGCAGCGCCGACGGGACAGAGAAGAAGAACACTGAAGCTTTCTTT. It yields the protein CSADGTEKKNTEAFF.

This clone came up a few times. CDR3 residues: CASSSGAGSSRYQPQHF. The CDR3 nucleotides are TGTGCCAGCAGTTCTGGGGCCGGTTCTAGTCGGTATCAGCCCCAGCATTTT. This sequence joins TRBV27 and TRBJ1-5, with D maybe TRBD1 (5 bases). The germline V gene encodes CDR1 MNHEY and CDR2 SMNVEV (reference sequence). This CDR3 contains 17 residues. V dropped 4 bases and J dropped 5 bases, with 21 bases sitting between them.

The chain has TRBV4-1 and TRBJ1-4; weak D call: TRBD1 (5 bases). Germline loops: CDR1 MGHRA, CDR2 YSYEKL. V was pared by 0 bases and J by 3 bases, with 11 bases between. This CDR3 region has 16 residues. CDR3 in amino acids: CASSQEGVRSNEKLFF. The CDR3 DNA sequence: TGCGCCAGCAGCCAAGAAGGGGTCCGATCTAATGAAAAACTGTTTTTT.

The chain employs TRBV11-2 and TRBJ2-2; D might be TRBD1 (7 bases). The V and J ends lost 5 bases and 4 bases respectively, with 14 bases between them. Per germline, CDR1 SGHAT and CDR2 FQNNGV. The CDR3 length is 15 residues. The CDR3 region has the DNA TGTGCCAGCAGCCCAGGGGGGTTGAGCACCGGGGAGCTGTTTTTT. Its protein is CASSPGGLSTGELFF. Full variable domain (missing parts from reference TRBV11-2 and TRBJ2-2): EAGVAQSPRYKIIEKRQSVAFWCNPISGHATLYWYQQILGQGPKLLIQFQNNGVVDDSQLPKDRFSAERLKGVDSTLKIQPAKLEDSAVYLCASSPGGLSTGELFFGEGSRLTVL.

The genes are TRBV6-5 and TRBJ1-1; maybe TRBD1 (5 bases). Between the trimmed V and J ends, which lost 4 bases and 4 bases, there was a span of 7 bases. The germline V gene encodes CDR1 MNHEY and CDR2 SVGAGI. This CDR3 has 12 residues. CDR3 in DNA: TGTGCCAGCAGTTTGGGGCCCACTGAAGCTTTCTTT. This translates into CASSLGPTEAFF.

The rearrangement joins TRBV27 to TRBJ2-3, with D possibly matching TRBD2 (5 bases). Germline CDR1 MNHEY, CDR2 SMNVEV (reference sequence). The CDR3 spans 13 residues. With 3 bases removed from V and 4 bases from J, the gap between germline ends came to 8 bases. As DNA, the CDR3 is TGTGCCAGCAGTTTTTGGGGAGCAGATACGCAGTATTTT. This codes for CASSFWGADTQYF.

This clone was counted a single time. The chain links TRBV19 to TRBJ1-6; D is uncertain. This CDR3 contains 13 residues. V was cut by 1 base and J by 8 bases, with 6 bases left in between. The V gene's germline CDR1 is LNHDA and CDR2 SQIVND (reference sequence). In DNA, the CDR3 is TGTGCCAGTAGTATAGCCGGGGATTCACCCCTCCACTTT. Translation gives CASSIAGDSPLHF.

CDR3 nucleotides: TGCGCCAGCAGCCCCGGCCATCCGACAGGGGACTATGGCTACACCTTC. This encodes CASSPGHPTGDYGYTF. This chain joins TRBV4-1 and TRBJ1-2, with 8 bases that match TRBD1. V was pared by 4 bases and J by 3 bases, with 10 bases of the junction left unmatched. The germline gives CDR1 MGHRA, CDR2 YSYEKL. The CDR3 runs to 16 residues.

The gene calls are TRBV7-9 and TRBJ1-1, with TRBD1 as a possible D gene (5 bases). V was trimmed by 1 base and J by 3 bases, leaving 18 bases between them. CDR1 is SEHNR and CDR2 is FQNEAQ in the germline V gene (reference sequence). The CDR3 totals 17 residues. The CDR3 bases are TGTGCCAGCAGCTTAGTCGGGAGAGGGGCAAGGTACACTGAAGCTTTCTTT. Translation: CASSLVGRGARYTEAFF. The full variable domain, completed using reference TRBV7-9 and TRBJ1-1, is DTGVSQNPRHKITKRGQNVTFRCDPISEHNRLYWYRQTLGQGPEFLTYFQNEAQLEKSRLLSDRFSAERPKGSFSTLEIQRTEQGDSAMYLCASSLVGRGARYTEAFFGQGTRLTVV.

The chain carries TRBV29-1 and TRBJ1-5, with D tentatively TRBD1 (5 bases). V was clipped by 0 bases and J by 6 bases, with 6 bases between them. The CDR3 covers 12 residues. Germline V gene sequence: CDR1 SQVTM, CDR2 ANQGSEA. The CDR3 protein is CSVEDQGQPQHF. CDR3 bases: TGCAGCGTTGAAGATCAGGGTCAGCCCCAGCATTTT.

This clone was observed a few times. The chain uses TRBV15 and TRBJ1-1; TRBD1 is a possible D gene (6 bases). Germline assignment: CDR1 LNHNV and CDR2 YYDKDF (reference sequence). Trimming took off 1 base at V and 1 base at J, with 13 bases between the two ends. The CDR3 consists of 16 residues. The CDR3 reads CATSRAGVFQNTEAFF. As DNA, the CDR3 is TGTGCCACCAGCAGAGCAGGGGTTTTTCAGAACACTGAAGCTTTCTTT.

This clone was observed a single time. J is TRBJ2-1 and V is TRBV6-2 or TRBV6-3; 7 bases are shared with TRBD1. CDR3 length equals 13 residues. V lost 6 bases and J lost 6; bases outside the gene matches: 5. Per germline, CDR1 MNHEY and CDR2 SVGEGT. The CDR3 here is CASSRGTVNEQFF. In nucleotides, the CDR3 is TGTGCCAGCAGCAGGGGGACAGTCAATGAGCAGTTCTTC.

The chain employs TRBV19 and TRBJ1-5; 7 bases match TRBD1. Germline lookup yields CDR1 LNHDA and CDR2 SQIVND (reference sequence). CDR3 length equals 15 residues. The junction had 8 bases not matched to a gene; V was cut back by 5 bases and J by 4 bases. The DNA of the CDR3 is TGTGCCAGTAGTGGTAACAGGGGTATGAATCAGCCCCAGCATTTT. This sequence encodes CASSGNRGMNQPQHF.

The CDR3 DNA follows: TGTGCCAGCTCACCACCGAGCGACAGAAATGAGCAGTTCTTC. Translated, it gives CASSPPSDRNEQFF. The chain is built from TRBV18 and TRBJ2-1; TRBD1 might be the D (5 bases). The V end lost 0 bases, the J end lost 7 bases, and 10 bases lay between the germline ends. This CDR3 spans 14 amino acids. Germline V gene data show CDR1 as KGHSH and CDR2 as LQKENI.

The chain uses TRBV7-2 and TRBJ2-2; 7 bases map to TRBD1. V was pared by 2 bases and J by 8 bases, with 5 bases of the junction left unmatched. This CDR3 spans 14 amino acids. The germline CDR1 and CDR2 sequences are SGHTA and FQGNSA. CDR3 in DNA: TGTGCCAGCAGCTTAACGACAGGGTCGGGGGAGCTGTTTTTT. Translated: CASSLTTGSGELFF. Based on the CDR3 plus reference TRBV7-2 and TRBJ2-2, the full variable domain is GAGVSQSPSNKVTEKGKDVELRCDPISGHTALYWYRQSLGQGLEFLIYFQGNSAPDKSGLPSDRFSAERTGGSVSTLTIQRTQQEDSAVYLCASSLTTGSGELFFGEGSRLTVL.

The rearrangement links TRBV27 to TRBJ1-6; D is perhaps TRBD1 (5 bases). There are 15 residues in the CDR3. From germline, CDR1 is MNHEY and CDR2 SMNVEV (reference sequence). V was pared by 3 bases and J by 7 bases, with 13 bases between. CDR3 DNA sequence: TGTGCCAGCAGTTTCGCCGGGCAGGGAAATTCACCCCTCCACTTT. As protein: CASSFAGQGNSPLHF.

The chain joins TRBV12-3 or TRBV12-4 to TRBJ1-5, with 7 bases matching TRBD1. This CDR3 spans 13 amino acids. J was trimmed by 5 bases and V by 3 bases; bases with no gene match: 1. CDR3 DNA sequence: TGTGCCAGCAGTTTTCAGGGGGATCAGCCCCAGCATTTT. Residues: CASSFQGDQPQHF.

The V call is TRBV6-1, the J call TRBJ1-2; no definite D call. Per the germline V gene, CDR1 is MNHNS and CDR2 is SASEGT. V was shortened by 0 bases and J by 8 bases, with 16 bases between the two germline ends. The CDR3 loop spans 15 amino acids. The CDR3 protein is CASSEALWAKDGYTF. The DNA for the CDR3 is TGTGCCAGCAGTGAAGCGTTGTGGGCTAAAGACGGCTACACCTTC.

This chain connects TRBV27 to TRBJ2-7; maybe TRBD1 (5 bases). Germline CDR1 and CDR2: MNHEY and SMNVEV (reference sequence). V gave up 4 bases and J gave up 2 bases, with 18 bases separating them. The CDR3 extends over 16 amino acids. In DNA form, the CDR3 reads TGTGCCAGCAGTTCAACAGGTAACGCCTGGACCTACGAGCAGTACTTC. Translated, it gives CASSSTGNAWTYEQYF.

The rearrangement joins TRBV5-1 to TRBJ1-2, with D unclear. Trimming pared 4 bases from V and 4 bases from J, leaving 11 bases between. The CDR3 contains 13 residues. CDR1 is SGHRS and CDR2 is YFSETQ in the germline V gene. The CDR3 bases are TGCGCCAGCAGCGCCACCAACACCTATGGCTACACCTTC. It encodes CASSATNTYGYTF. Full variable domain (remainder filled in from reference TRBV5-1 and TRBJ1-2): KAGVTQTPRYLIKTRGQQVTLSCSPISGHRSVSWYQQTPGQGLQFLFEYFSETQRNKGNFPGRFSGRQFSNSRSEMNVSTLELGDSALYLCASSATNTYGYTFGSGTRLTVV.

This clone was detected only a few times. The CDR3 nucleotides are TGCGCCAGCAGCGCCCAGACAGTGATGAATTCACCCCTCCACTTT. Translation gives CASSAQTVMNSPLHF. The chain links TRBV5-1 to TRBJ1-6, with D perhaps TRBD1 (5 bases). This CDR3 is built from 15 residues. The V gene's germline CDR1 is SGHRS and CDR2 YFSETQ. V lost 4 bases to trimming and J lost 7 bases, with 15 bases between them.

The V and J genes are TRBV11-2 and TRBJ1-5; D not resolved. Germline V CDR1 and CDR2: SGHAT, FQNNGV. The CDR3 is made up of 15 amino acids. The ends were cut back, 5 bases at V and 5 bases at J, with 16 bases in the middle. This CDR3 is CASSPAAGPDQPQHF. In nucleotides, the CDR3 is TGTGCCAGCAGCCCCGCGGCGGGTCCGGATCAGCCCCAGCATTTT.

The chain employs TRBV30 and TRBJ1-3; D unresolved. The V gene lost 0 bases and the J gene lost 0 bases, with 6 bases spanning the gap. The CDR3 runs to 14 residues. Looked up from germline, CDR1 is GTSNPN and CDR2 is SVGIG (reference sequence). The chain's CDR3 is CAWSVSSSGNTIYF. The CDR3 region has the DNA TGTGCCTGGAGTGTGTCCAGCTCTGGAAACACCATATATTTT.